This T cell receptor (beta chain) was sequenced for a study of Graves' ophthalmopathy and Graves' hyperthyroidism. Amplification of TCR beta CDR3 regions used RNA transcripts. An opening RT-PCR round employed HTBI primers and preceded a second-round multiplex PCR. TCRdb reprocessed the multiplex PCR reads via MiXCR and lists one record per CDR3 protein. The sample has fewer than 350,000 distinct CDR3 sequences, about a sixth seen once. This CDR3 is 14 amino acids long. Trimming removed 6 bases from V and 1 base from J, with 13 bases in between. Germline CDR1 MNHEY, CDR2 SVGEGT. This TCR was recovered from an adult man with Graves' ophthalmopathy. Sequencing was performed on peripheral blood. The J gene is TRBJ2-7, the V gene TRBV6-2 or TRBV6-3, with D perhaps being TRBD1 or TRBD2 (5 bases each). In DNA form, the CDR3 reads TGTGCCAGCAGGCATCCGGGGCGATCCTACGAGCAGTACTTC. Amino acids: CASRHPGRSYEQYF.